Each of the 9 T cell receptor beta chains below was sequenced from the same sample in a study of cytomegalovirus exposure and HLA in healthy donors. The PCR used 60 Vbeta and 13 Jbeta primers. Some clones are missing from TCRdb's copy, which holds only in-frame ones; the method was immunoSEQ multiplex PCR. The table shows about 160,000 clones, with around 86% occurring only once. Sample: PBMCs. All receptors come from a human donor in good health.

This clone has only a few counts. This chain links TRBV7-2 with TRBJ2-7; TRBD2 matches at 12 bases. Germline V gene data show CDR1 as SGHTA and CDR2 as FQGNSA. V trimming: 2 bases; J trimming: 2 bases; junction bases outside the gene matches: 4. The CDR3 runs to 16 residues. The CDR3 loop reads CASSLLLAGGPYEQYF. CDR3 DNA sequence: TGTGCCAGCAGCTTATTGCTAGCGGGGGGGCCCTACGAGCAGTACTTC.

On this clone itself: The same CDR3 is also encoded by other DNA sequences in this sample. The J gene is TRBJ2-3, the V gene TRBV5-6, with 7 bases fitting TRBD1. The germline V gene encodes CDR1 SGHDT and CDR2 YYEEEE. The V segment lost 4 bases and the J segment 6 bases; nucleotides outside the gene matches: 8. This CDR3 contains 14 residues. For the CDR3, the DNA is TGTGCCAGCAGCCGACAGGGTGGACGGGATACGCAGTATTTT. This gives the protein CASSRQGGRDTQYF.

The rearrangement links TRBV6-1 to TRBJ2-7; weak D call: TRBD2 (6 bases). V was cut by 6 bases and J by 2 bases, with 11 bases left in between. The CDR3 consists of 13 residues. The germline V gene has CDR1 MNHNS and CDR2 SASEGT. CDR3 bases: TGTGCCAGCAGCCCGGCGGGGACCTACGAGCAGTACTTC. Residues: CASSPAGTYEQYF.

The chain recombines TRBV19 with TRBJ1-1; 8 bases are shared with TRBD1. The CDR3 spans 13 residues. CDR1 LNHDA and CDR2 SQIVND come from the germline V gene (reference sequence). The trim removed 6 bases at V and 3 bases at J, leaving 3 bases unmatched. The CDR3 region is CASSMDRDTEAFF. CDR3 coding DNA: TGTGCCAGTAGCATGGACAGGGACACTGAAGCTTTCTTT.

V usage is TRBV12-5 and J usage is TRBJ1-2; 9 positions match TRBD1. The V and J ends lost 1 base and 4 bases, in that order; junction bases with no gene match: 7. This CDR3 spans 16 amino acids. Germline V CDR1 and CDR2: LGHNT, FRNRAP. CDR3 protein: CASGLGPGQGSYGYTF. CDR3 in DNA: TGTGCTAGTGGTTTGGGGCCGGGACAGGGTAGCTATGGCTACACCTTC.

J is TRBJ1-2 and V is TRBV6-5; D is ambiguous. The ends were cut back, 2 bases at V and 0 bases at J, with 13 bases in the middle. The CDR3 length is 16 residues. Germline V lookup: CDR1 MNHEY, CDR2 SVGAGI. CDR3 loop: CASSYRGLSANYGYTF. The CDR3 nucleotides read TGTGCCAGCAGTTACAGAGGCCTGTCAGCTAACTATGGCTACACCTTC.

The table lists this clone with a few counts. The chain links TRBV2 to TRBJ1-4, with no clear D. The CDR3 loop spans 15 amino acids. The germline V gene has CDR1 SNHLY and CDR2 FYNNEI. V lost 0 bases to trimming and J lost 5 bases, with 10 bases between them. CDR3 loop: CASSEAGRMNEKLFF. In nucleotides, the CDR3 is TGTGCCAGCAGTGAAGCCGGCAGGATGAATGAAAAACTGTTTTTT.

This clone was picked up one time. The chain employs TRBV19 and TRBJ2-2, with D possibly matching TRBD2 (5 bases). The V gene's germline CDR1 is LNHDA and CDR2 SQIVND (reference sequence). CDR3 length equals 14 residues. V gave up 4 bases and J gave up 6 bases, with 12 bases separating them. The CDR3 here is CASSTAAGAGELFF. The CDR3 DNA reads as TGTGCCAGTAGTACGGCCGCGGGCGCCGGGGAGCTGTTTTTT.

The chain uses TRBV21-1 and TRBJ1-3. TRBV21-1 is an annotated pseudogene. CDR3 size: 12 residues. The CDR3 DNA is TGTGCCAGCAGACCCGGGGGAAACACCATATATTTT. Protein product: CASRPGGNTIYF.